Listed below are T cell receptor beta chains from one sample, sequenced in a study of cytomegalovirus exposure and HLA in healthy donors. The repertoire was sequenced with immunoSEQ multiplex PCR; TCRdb's copy has only in-frame clones and lacks some. The sample has 150,000 to 200,000 clones, roughly 74% seen once. Sequenced input: PBMCs. These TCRs come from a woman in her thirties or forties in good health and CMV-seropositive. The conserved cysteine and the conserved F or W are not part of the CDR3 here. The order of the fields is J gene, V gene, CDR3 length, CDR3 protein.

TRBJ1-2 | TRBV28 | 11 | ASSGASVWGYT
TRBJ1-1 | TRBV11-2 | 11 | ASSLGQYTEAF
TRBJ2-1 | TRBV5-1 | 13 | ASSLAGNPGQGPF
TRBJ1-2 | TRBV7-2 | 13 | ASSLDGTGTYGYT
TRBJ2-2 | TRBV4-1 | 14 | ASSSGLAGGPGELF
TRBJ2-5 | TRBV2 | 12 | ASSRDTTRETQY
TRBJ1-5 | TRBV19 | 12 | ASRRESDNQPQH
TRBJ1-4 | TRBV6-1 | 11 | ATRDSGHEKLF
TRBJ2-7 | TRBV18 | 12 | ASSPQGASYEQY
TRBJ1-5 | TRBV18 | 12 | ASSPLDTTQPQH
TRBJ2-1 | TRBV5-4 | 16 | ASSLAVSGRASYNEQF
TRBJ1-2 | TRBV11-2 | 13 | ASSLDLRGVSGYT
TRBJ1-2 | TRBV6-5 | 13 | ASSRGEGDTYGYT
TRBJ2-7 | TRBV27 | 14 | ASSQLYSQGRYEQY
TRBJ2-1 | TRBV7-3 | 13 | ASSLSAGGLNEQF
TRBJ1-2 | TRBV27 | 12 | ASSFRDTNYGYT
TRBJ2-4 | TRBV27 | 16 | ASSHTPVDGKSKNIQY
TRBJ1-3 | TRBV6-5 | 13 | ASSYSRRSGNTIY
TRBJ2-7 | TRBV28 | 13 | ASSSRTGASYEQY
TRBJ2-5 | TRBV11-2 | 12 | ASSLVGRQETQY
TRBJ2-4 | TRBV7-8 | 13 | ASSLQGLAKNIQY
TRBJ2-1 | TRBV18 | 13 | ASSPVGQGYNEQF
TRBJ1-4 | TRBV28 | 11 | ASTGTENEKLF